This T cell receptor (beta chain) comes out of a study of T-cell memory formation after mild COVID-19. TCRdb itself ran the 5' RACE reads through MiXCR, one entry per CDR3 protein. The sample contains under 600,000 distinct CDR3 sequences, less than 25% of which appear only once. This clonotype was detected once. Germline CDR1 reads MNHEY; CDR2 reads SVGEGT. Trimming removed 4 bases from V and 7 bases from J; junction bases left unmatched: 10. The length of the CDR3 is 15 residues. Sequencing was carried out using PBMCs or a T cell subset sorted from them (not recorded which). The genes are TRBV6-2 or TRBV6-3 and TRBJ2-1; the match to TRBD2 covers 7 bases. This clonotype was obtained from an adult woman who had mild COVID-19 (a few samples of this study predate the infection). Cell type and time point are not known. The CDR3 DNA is TGTGCCAGCAGTTCGGGGACTAACCGCCGTAATGAGCAGTTCTTC. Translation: CASSSGTNRRNEQFF.